Each of the 6 T cell receptor beta chains below was sequenced from the same sample in a study of a mutant IDH1 vaccine in newly diagnosed glioma. For these receptors, no antigen is known. Clones were read by immunoSEQ multiplex PCR, and TCRdb kept only the in-frame ones, dropping some. The table includes 40,000 to 45,000 clones, roughly 80% detected once. This sample's time point: week 35, safety follow-up. The investigators gave 300 ug of mutant IDH1 20-mer peptide in each vaccine dose, together with topical imiquimod. Specimen: PBMCs, collected from a glioma patient whose treatment included an IDH1 peptide vaccine. These receptors came from a woman aged 45-60 years with glioma.

The chain carries TRBV7-3 and TRBJ1-1, with D unclear. The CDR3 is 13 amino acids. The germline V gene encodes CDR1 SGHTA and CDR2 FQGTGA. Trimming stripped 2 bases from V and 7 bases from J, with 11 bases between. The CDR3 protein is CASSLGREDEAFF. The CDR3 DNA reads TGTGCCAGCAGCTTAGGGAGAGAAGATGAAGCTTTCTTT.

The gene calls are TRBV5-8 and TRBJ1-1; the match to TRBD1 covers 7 bases. Germline V gene data show CDR1 as SGHTS and CDR2 as YDEGEE. V trimming: 3 bases; J trimming: 9 bases; junction bases outside the gene matches: 5. This CDR3 has 12 amino acids. The CDR3 is CASSSRDRKAFF. Written as DNA, the CDR3 is TGTGCCAGCAGCTCCCGGGACAGAAAAGCTTTCTTT.

CDR3 sequence reads: CSVEDRLDRLNTEAFF. Here the CDR3 DNA reads TGCAGCGTTGAAGATCGCTTGGACCGCTTAAACACTGAAGCTTTCTTT. The genes are TRBV29-1 and TRBJ1-1; D unclear. The CDR3 is 16 amino acids. Germline loops: CDR1 SQVTM, CDR2 ANQGSEA. Trimming removed 0 bases at V and 2 bases at J, with 16 bases between.

This clone was observed a few times. The J gene is TRBJ2-2, the V gene TRBV6-6; D remains unclear. The CDR3 contains 12 residues. The germline V and J ends were trimmed by 10 bases and 10 bases, with 16 bases remaining between them. Germline values: CDR1 MNHNY, CDR2 SVGAGI (reference sequence). CDR3 bases: TGTGCCATCAGATCTCAACCGGAGGAGCTGTTTTTT. It translates to CAIRSQPEELFF.

The genes are TRBV5-4 and TRBJ1-2; D possibly corresponds to TRBD1 (5 bases). Per germline, CDR1 SGHNT and CDR2 YYREEE (reference sequence). This CDR3 contains 14 residues. Trimming removed 0 bases from V and 2 bases from J, with 8 bases in between. The CDR3 nucleotides are TGTGCCAGCAGCTTGGTAGGGGTAAACTATGGCTACACCTTC. It yields the protein CASSLVGVNYGYTF.

The CDR3 is CASSVGGQGAYGYTF. The CDR3 region has the DNA TGTGCCAGTAGTGTAGGGGGACAGGGGGCGTATGGCTACACCTTC. V usage is TRBV19 and J usage is TRBJ1-2, with 12 bases matching TRBD1. J lost 5 bases, V lost 5 bases, and 6 bases had no gene match. Germline lookup yields CDR1 LNHDA and CDR2 SQIVND (reference sequence). The length of the CDR3 is 15 residues.